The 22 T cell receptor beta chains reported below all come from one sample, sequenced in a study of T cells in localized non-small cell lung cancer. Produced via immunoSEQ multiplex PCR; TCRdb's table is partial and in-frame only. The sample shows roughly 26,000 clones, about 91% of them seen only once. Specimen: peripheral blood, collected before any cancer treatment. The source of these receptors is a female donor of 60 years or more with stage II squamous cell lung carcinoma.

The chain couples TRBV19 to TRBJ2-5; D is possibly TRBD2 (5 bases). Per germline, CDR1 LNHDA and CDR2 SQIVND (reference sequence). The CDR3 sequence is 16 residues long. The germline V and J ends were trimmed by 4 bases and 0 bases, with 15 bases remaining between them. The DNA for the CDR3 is TGTGCCAGTAGTAGGAGCGGAGTGGCCTACCAAGAGACCCAGTACTTC. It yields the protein CASSRSGVAYQETQYF. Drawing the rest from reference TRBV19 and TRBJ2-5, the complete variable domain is DGGITQSPKYLFRKEGQNVTLSCEQNLNHDAMYWYRQDPGQGLRLIYYSQIVNDFQKGDIAEGYSVSREKKESFPLTVTSAQKNPTAFYLCASSRSGVAYQETQYFGPGTRLLVL.

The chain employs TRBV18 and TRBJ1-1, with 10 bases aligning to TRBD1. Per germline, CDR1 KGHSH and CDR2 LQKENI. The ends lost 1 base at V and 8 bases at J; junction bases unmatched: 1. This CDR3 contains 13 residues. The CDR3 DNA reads TGTGCCAGCTCACCACGGGACAGGGGAGAAGCTTTCTTT. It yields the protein CASSPRDRGEAFF.

CDR3 bases: TGCGCCAGCAGCCAGCCGACAGGTAACTATGGCTACACCTTC. It codes for CASSQPTGNYGYTF. The rearrangement uses TRBV4-1 and TRBJ1-2; the D gene is possibly TRBD1 (6 bases). V shed 3 bases and J shed 1 base, with 9 bases lying between them. Germline V gene sequence: CDR1 MGHRA, CDR2 YSYEKL. The CDR3 length is 14 residues.

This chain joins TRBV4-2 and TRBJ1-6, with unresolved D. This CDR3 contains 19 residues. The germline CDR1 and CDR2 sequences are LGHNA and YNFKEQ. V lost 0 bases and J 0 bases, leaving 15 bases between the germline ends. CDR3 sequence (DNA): TGTGCCAGCAGCCAAGATGTTCTGGGAGTGAGCTCCTATAATTCACCCCTCCACTTT. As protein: CASSQDVLGVSSYNSPLHF.

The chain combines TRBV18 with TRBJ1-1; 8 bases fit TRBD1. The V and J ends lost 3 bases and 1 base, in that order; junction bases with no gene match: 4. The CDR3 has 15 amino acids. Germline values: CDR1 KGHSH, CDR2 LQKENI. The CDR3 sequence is CASSPRTGSNTEAFF. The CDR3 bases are TGTGCCAGCTCACCCCGGACAGGGTCGAACACTGAAGCTTTCTTT.

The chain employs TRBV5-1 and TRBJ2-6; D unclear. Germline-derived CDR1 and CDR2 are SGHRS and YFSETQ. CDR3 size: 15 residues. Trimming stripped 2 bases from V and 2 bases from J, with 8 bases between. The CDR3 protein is CASSFVETGANVLTF. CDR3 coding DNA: TGCGCCAGCAGCTTTGTGGAAACTGGGGCCAACGTCCTGACTTTC.

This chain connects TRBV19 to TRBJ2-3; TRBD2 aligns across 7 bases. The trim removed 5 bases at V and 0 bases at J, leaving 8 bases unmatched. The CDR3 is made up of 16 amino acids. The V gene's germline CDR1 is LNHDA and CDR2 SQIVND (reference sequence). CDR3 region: CASSDRGGGSTDTQYF. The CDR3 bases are TGTGCCAGTAGTGATAGGGGCGGGGGTAGCACAGATACGCAGTATTTT.

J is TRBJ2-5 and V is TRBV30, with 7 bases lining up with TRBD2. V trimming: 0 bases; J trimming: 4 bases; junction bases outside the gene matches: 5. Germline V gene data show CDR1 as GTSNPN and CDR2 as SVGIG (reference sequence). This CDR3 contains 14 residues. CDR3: CAWSVGGSSETQYF. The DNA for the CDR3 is TGTGCCTGGAGTGTAGGCGGGAGTTCAGAGACCCAGTACTTC. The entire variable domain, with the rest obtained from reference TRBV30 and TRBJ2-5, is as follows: SQTIHQWPATLVQPVGSPLSLECTVEGTSNPNLYWYRQAAGRGLQLLFYSVGIGQISSEVPQNLSASRPQDRQFILSSKKLLLSDSGFYLCAWSVGGSSETQYFGPGTRLLVL.

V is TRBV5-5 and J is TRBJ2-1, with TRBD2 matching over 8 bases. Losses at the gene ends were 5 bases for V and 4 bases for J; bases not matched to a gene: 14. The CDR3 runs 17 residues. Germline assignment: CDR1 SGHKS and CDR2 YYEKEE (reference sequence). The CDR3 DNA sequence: TGTGCCAGCAGGAAGGTTGTGGGCGGGGGGACGTACAATGAGCAGTTCTTC. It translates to CASRKVVGGGTYNEQFF.

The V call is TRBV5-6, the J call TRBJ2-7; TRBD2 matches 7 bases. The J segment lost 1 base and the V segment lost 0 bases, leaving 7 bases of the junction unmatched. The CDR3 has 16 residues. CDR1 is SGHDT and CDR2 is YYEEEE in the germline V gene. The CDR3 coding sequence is TGTGCCAGCAGCTTGGTTGCGGGAGCACCTTCCTACGAGCAGTACTTC. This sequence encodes CASSLVAGAPSYEQYF.

The CDR3 here is CASSKVHPSPRAGNEQFF. CDR3 DNA sequence: TGTGCCAGCAGCAAAGTCCACCCTAGCCCCCGCGCCGGCAATGAGCAGTTCTTC. This chain joins TRBV21-1 and TRBJ2-1; the DNA was not compared with TRBD2, the D call given in the table. TRBV21-1 is a pseudogene segment. The CDR3 is 18 amino acids.

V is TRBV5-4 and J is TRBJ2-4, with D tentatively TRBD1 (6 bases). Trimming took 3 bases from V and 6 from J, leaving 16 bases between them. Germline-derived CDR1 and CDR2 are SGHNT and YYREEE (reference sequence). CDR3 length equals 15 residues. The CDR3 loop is CASSSGSGHRNIQYF. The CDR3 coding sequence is TGTGCCAGCAGCTCAGGTTCGGGACACAGAAACATTCAGTACTTC.

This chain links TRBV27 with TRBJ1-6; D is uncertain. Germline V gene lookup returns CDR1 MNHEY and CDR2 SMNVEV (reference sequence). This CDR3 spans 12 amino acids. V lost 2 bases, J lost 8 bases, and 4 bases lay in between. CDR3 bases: TGTGCCAGCAGTTTAGGATATTCACCCCTCCACTTT. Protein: CASSLGYSPLHF.

In DNA form, the CDR3 reads TGTGCCAGCAGTGAACTCTCTCGGACAGCCTCTCAAAACTATGGCTACACCTTC. Protein product: CASSELSRTASQNYGYTF. V usage is TRBV6-1 and J usage is TRBJ1-2; the D gene is possibly TRBD1 (6 bases). V gave up 2 bases and J gave up 2 bases, with 21 bases separating them. From germline, CDR1 is MNHNS and CDR2 SASEGT. CDR3 size: 18 residues.

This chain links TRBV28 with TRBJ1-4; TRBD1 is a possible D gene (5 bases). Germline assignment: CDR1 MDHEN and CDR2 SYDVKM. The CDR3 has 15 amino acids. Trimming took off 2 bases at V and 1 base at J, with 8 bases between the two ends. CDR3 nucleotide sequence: TGTGCCAGCAGTTTAGCTGGGGGAACTAATGAAAAACTGTTTTTT. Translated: CASSLAGGTNEKLFF.

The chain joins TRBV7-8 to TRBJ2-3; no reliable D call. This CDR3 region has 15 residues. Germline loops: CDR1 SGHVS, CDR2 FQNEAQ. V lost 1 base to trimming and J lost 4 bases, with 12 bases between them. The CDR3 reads CASSLVLAHPDTQYF. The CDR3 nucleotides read TGTGCCAGCAGCTTAGTGCTGGCGCACCCAGATACGCAGTATTTT.

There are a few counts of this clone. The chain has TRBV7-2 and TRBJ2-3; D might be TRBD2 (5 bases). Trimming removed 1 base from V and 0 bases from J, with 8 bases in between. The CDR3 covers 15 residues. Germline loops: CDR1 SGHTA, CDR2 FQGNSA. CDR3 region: CASSLGGDSTDTQYF. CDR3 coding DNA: TGTGCCAGCAGCTTAGGGGGAGATAGCACAGATACGCAGTATTTT.

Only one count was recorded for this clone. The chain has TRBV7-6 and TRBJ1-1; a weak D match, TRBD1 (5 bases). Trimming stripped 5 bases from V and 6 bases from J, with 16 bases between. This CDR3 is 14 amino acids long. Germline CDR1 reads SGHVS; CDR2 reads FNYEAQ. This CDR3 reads CASSAQGYVAEAFF. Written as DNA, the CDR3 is TGTGCCAGCAGCGCCCAGGGCTATGTCGCTGAAGCTTTCTTT.

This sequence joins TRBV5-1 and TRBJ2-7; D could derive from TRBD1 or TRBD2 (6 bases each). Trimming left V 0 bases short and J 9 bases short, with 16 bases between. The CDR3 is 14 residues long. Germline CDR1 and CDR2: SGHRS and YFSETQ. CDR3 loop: CASSLVAGEVGQYF. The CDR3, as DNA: TGCGCCAGCAGCTTGGTGGCAGGGGAGGTCGGGCAGTACTTC.

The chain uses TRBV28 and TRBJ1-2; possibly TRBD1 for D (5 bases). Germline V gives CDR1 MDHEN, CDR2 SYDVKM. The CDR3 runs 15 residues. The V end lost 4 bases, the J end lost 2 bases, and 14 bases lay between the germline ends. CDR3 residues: CASSSTGTANYGYTF. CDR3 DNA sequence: TGTGCCAGCAGTTCCACCGGGACTGCGAACTATGGCTACACCTTC.

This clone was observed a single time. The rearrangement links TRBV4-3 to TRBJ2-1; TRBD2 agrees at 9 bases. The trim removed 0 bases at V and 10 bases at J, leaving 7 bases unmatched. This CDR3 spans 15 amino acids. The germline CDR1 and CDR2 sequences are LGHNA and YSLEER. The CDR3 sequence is CASSQEGLAGHEQFF. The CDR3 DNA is TGCGCCAGCAGCCAAGAAGGGCTAGCGGGGCACGAGCAGTTCTTC.

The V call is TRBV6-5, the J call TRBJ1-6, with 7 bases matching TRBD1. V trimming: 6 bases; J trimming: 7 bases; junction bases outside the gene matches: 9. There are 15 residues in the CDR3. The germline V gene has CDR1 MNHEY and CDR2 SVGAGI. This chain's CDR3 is CASRPPTGRNSPLHF. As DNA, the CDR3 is TGTGCCAGCAGACCCCCGACAGGGAGAAATTCACCCCTCCACTTT.